This T cell receptor beta chain is from a study of read filtering for tumor transcriptome and immune sequencing. Study-wide background: Mean patient age was 65.9 years, range about 47 to 85; 17 male, around 15 female. RNA-seq yielded only about 75 to 1273 TCR reads, IR-seq about 4 to 10.27 million.

This CDR3 contains 15 residues. Germline V gene lookup returns CDR1 DFQATT and CDR2 SNEGSKA (reference sequence). V lost 5 bases and J 8 bases, leaving 22 bases between the germline ends. With regard to this clonotype: Its target is unknown. Possible read error: a much larger clone is one base away.

From about 0.4 ug of RNA, a library with molecular barcoded alpha/delta and beta/gamma adaptors was made. In TCRdb, the reads were re-called with MiXCR into one record per CDR3 protein. Of roughly 46,000 distinct CDR3 sequences listed, around 12% were seen once; the top ten hold about 15%. Overall study findings and caveats: IR-seq captured clonotypes deeper and more reliably than RNA-seq. Without single-read clonotypes, shared clonotype proportions correlated more between IR-seq and RNA-seq.

The sequence came from a donor aged 40 or over with multiple myeloma. The chain uses TRBV20-1 and TRBJ1-3; D not certain. Material: a population of CD138-negative cells sorted from bone marrow. The chain's CDR3 is CSAAVAMGRSDTIYF. The CDR3 DNA reads TGCAGTGCTGCGGTAGCTATGGGGAGGTCAGACACCATATATTTT.